This T cell receptor beta chain stems from a study of blood T cell repertoires in COVID-19. Overall study: Sites across the United States, Italy and Spain contributed samples from acute and convalescent COVID-19.

Living in 24 US areas, the participants were between roughly 18 and 89 years of age. Participants were placed into cohorts based on the clinical history they reported. Original methodology: Reference gene primer amplification in the assay estimated nucleated cell counts. TCRdb keeps only in-frame clones here, not all; method: immunoSEQ multiplex PCR. For V, J and clone size, that table is used; D and trimming come from the DNA. In the table there are 300,000 to 500,000 clones, approximately 87% of which are singletons. This CDR3 region has 15 residues. The V and J ends lost 3 bases and 1 base, in that order; junction bases with no gene match: 5. Germline V gene data show CDR1 as GTSNPN and CDR2 as SVGIG (reference sequence).

This TCR was sampled from a woman in her twenties or thirties with acute COVID-19. V usage is TRBV30 and J usage is TRBJ2-1; 8 nucleotides align to TRBD2. Sequencing used PBMCs or T cells enriched from blood (not recorded which). CDR3 sequence reads: CAWSVGGGSYNEQFF. The CDR3 nucleotides are TGTGCCTGGAGCGTCGGCGGGGGGTCCTACAATGAGCAGTTCTTC. Together with reference TRBV30 and TRBJ2-1, the CDR3 gives the full variable domain: SQTIHQWPATLVQPVGSPLSLECTVEGTSNPNLYWYRQAAGRGLQLLFYSVGIGQISSEVPQNLSASRPQDRQFILSSKKLLLSDSGFYLCAWSVGGGSYNEQFFGPGTRLTVL.